This T cell receptor beta chain emerged from a study of shared clonotypes between healthy human individuals. TCRdb's copy holds only in-frame clones and misses some; the assay was immunoSEQ multiplex PCR. This sample has roughly 2.2 million clones, with around 90% found just once. Study conclusions and caveats: Larger estimated richness was generally recorded for naive subsets relative to memory subsets.

Concerning this clone itself: Antigen: not known.

This CDR3 spans 15 amino acids. The germline V and J ends were trimmed by 4 bases and 2 bases, with 15 bases remaining between them. Looked up from germline, CDR1 is SEHNR and CDR2 is FQNEAQ (reference sequence). This chain uses TRBV7-9 with TRBJ2-7; D is possibly TRBD1 or TRBD2 (5 bases each). The sequenced sample consisted of naive CD4+ T cells from PBMCs. This sample's subset: CD45RA+ positively selected. This TCR was recovered from a man between 18 and 29 years old in good health. Some clones in this sample may be carry-over from other donors' samples. CDR3 sequence (DNA): TGTGCCAGCAGCTCTGACGGGGCAGGACCCTACGAGCAGTACTTC. It translates to CASSSDGAGPYEQYF.